This record looks at one T cell receptor (beta chain) sequence and its context. The authors' processing: Amplified reference gene primers provided the basis for estimating nucleated cell counts. TCRdb keeps only in-frame clones here, not all; method: immunoSEQ multiplex PCR. For V, J and clone size, that table is used; D and trimming come from the DNA. The table has about 270,000 clones, roughly 87% seen once; the top ten hold about an eighth. The data were obtained in a study of blood T cell repertoires in COVID-19. Across the study: T cells, B-cell-depleted T cells, or PBMCs supplied cDNA or gDNA.

Germline V gives CDR1 LGHNA, CDR2 YNFKEQ. The CDR3 is made up of 15 amino acids. The V gene end was trimmed by 1 base and the J gene end by 2 bases; junction bases not matched to a gene: 2. The sequence was obtained from a human donor in a cohort sampled during active COVID-19. Source material: peripheral blood. This chain links TRBV4-2 with TRBJ2-1; 7 bases fit TRBD2. CDR3 residues: CASSQAGLTYNEQFF. Here the CDR3 DNA reads TGTGCCAGCAGCCAAGCGGGACTAACCTACAATGAGCAGTTCTTC.